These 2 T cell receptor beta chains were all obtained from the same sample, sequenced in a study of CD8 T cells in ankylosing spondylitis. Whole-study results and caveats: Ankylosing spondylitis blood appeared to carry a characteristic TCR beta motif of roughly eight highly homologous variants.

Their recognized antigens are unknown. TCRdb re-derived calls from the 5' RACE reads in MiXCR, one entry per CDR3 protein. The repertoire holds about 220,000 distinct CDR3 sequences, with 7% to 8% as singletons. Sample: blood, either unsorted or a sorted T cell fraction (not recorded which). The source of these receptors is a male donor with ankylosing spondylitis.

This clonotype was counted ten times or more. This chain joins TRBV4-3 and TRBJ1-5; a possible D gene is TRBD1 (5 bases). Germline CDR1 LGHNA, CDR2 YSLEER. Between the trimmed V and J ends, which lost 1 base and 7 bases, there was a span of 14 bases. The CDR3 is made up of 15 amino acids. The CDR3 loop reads CASSQVQGVIQPQHF. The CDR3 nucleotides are TGCGCCAGCAGCCAAGTTCAAGGGGTCATACAGCCCCAGCATTTT.

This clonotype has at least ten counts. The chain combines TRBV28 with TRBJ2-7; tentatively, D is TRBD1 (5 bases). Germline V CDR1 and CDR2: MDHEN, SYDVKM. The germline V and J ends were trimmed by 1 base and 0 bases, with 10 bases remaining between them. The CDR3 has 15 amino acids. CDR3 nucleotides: TGTGCCAGCAGTTTATTACAGGCGAGCTCCTACGAGCAGTACTTC. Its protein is CASSLLQASSYEQYF.